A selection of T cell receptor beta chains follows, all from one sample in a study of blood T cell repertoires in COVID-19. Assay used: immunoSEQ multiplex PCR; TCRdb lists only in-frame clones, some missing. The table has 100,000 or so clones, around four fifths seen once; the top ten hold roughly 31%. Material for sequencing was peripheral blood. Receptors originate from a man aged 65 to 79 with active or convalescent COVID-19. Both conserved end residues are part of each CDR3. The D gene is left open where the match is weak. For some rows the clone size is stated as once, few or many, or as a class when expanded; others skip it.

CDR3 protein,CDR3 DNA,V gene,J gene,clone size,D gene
CAWVGQGYEQYF,TGTGCCTGGGTGGGACAGGGCTACGAGCAGTACTTC,TRBV30,TRBJ2-7,once,TRBD1
CASSQGPQGGETQYF,TGTGCCAGCAGCCAAGGGCCGCAGGGAGGAGAGACCCAGTACTTC,TRBV7-3,TRBJ2-5,NA,NA
CASSVATEAYEQYF,TGTGCCAGCAGCGTAGCCACTGAAGCCTACGAGCAGTACTTC,TRBV9,TRBJ2-7,NA,NA
CASSLALLYEQYF,TGTGCCAGCAGCTTAGCGTTATTGTACGAGCAGTACTTC,TRBV7-2,TRBJ2-7,NA,NA
CASSLPGHVNNEQFF,TGTGCCAGCAGCCTCCCGGGACACGTGAACAATGAGCAGTTCTTC,TRBV27,TRBJ2-1,NA,NA
CASTGGATDEQYF,TGTGCCAGCACAGGCGGGGCAACCGACGAGCAGTACTTC,TRBV6-5,TRBJ2-7,NA,NA
CASSLGQGSFPGELFF,TGTGCCAGCAGCTTGGGACAGGGAAGTTTTCCCGGGGAGCTGTTTTTT,TRBV5-4,TRBJ2-2,NA,TRBD1
CAWRSRGRSNEQYF,TGTGCCTGGAGGAGTCGCGGGAGAAGCAACGAGCAGTACTTC,TRBV30,TRBJ2-7,NA,TRBD2
CASSRQGAYNEQFF,TGTGCCAGCAGTCGACAGGGAGCCTACAATGAGCAGTTCTTC,TRBV9,TRBJ2-1,NA,TRBD1
CASSLDPQGGKLFF,TGTGCCAGCTCGCTCGATCCTCAAGGGGGAAAGCTGTTTTTT,TRBV18,TRBJ2-2,NA,NA
CASSFKGGLRRTEAFF,TGTGCCAGCAGTTTCAAGGGCGGGTTGAGGAGGACTGAAGCTTTCTTT,TRBV28,TRBJ1-1,NA,NA
CASSIPRGELFF,TGTGCCAGTAGTATCCCGAGGGGGGAGCTGTTTTTT,TRBV19,TRBJ2-2,NA,NA
CASSPSATGVTGELFF,TGTGCCAGCAGCCCCTCGGCGACAGGGGTCACCGGGGAGCTGTTTTTT,TRBV7-2,TRBJ2-2,NA,TRBD1
CASSYSTLGGYEQYF,TGTGCCAGCAGTTACTCGACGTTGGGAGGCTACGAGCAGTACTTC,TRBV6-5,TRBJ2-7,many,NA
CASSLGTGINQPQHF,TGTGCCAGCAGCTTAGGGACAGGGATCAATCAGCCCCAGCATTTT,TRBV7-9,TRBJ1-5,NA,TRBD1
CASSRGLLLYGYTF,TGTGCCAGCAGCCGAGGACTCCTCCTCTATGGCTACACCTTC,TRBV14,TRBJ1-2,NA,NA
CASSPDRVATGELFF,TGTGCCAGCAGCCCCGACAGGGTAGCCACCGGGGAGCTGTTTTTT,TRBV9,TRBJ2-2,NA,TRBD1
CSVGTSGVTDTQYF,TGCAGCGTTGGTACTAGCGGGGTCACAGATACGCAGTATTTT,TRBV29-1,TRBJ2-3,NA,TRBD2
CASSPGLAGEQFF,TGTGCCAGCTCACCAGGCCTAGCGGGGGAGCAGTTCTTC,TRBV18,TRBJ2-1,once,TRBD2
CASMGGSNNQPQHF,TGTGCCAGCATGGGAGGCAGCAACAATCAGCCCCAGCATTTT,TRBV28,TRBJ1-5,NA,NA
CASSEGQLMREKLFF,TGTGCCAGCAGTGAGGGACAGCTTATGAGGGAAAAACTGTTTTTT,TRBV28,TRBJ1-4,NA,TRBD1
CASSPRDRATNEKLFF,TGTGCTAGCAGCCCCCGGGACAGGGCAACTAATGAAAAACTGTTTTTT,TRBV7-7,TRBJ1-4,NA,TRBD1
CAISDQGANQPQHF,TGTGCCATCAGTGACCAGGGGGCGAATCAGCCCCAGCATTTT,TRBV10-3,TRBJ1-5,NA,TRBD1
CASSLRRESVTDTQYF,TGTGCCAGCAGCTTAAGGCGGGAGTCGGTGACAGATACGCAGTATTTT,TRBV7-2,TRBJ2-3,NA,TRBD2
CASSMGQSTDTQYF,TGTGCCAGCAGTATGGGACAGAGCACAGATACGCAGTATTTT,TRBV25-1,TRBJ2-3,NA,TRBD1
CASSYPVREATDTQYF,TGTGCCAGCAGTTACCCCGTGCGGGAGGCGACAGATACGCAGTATTTT,TRBV6-2/TRBV6-3,TRBJ2-3,NA,TRBD2
CATSDRGRTGANVLTF,TGTGCCACCAGCGACAGGGGGCGGACTGGGGCCAACGTCCTGACTTTC,TRBV15,TRBJ2-6,NA,TRBD1
CASSVGTGGNEQFF,TGTGCCAGCAGCGTAGGGACAGGGGGCAATGAGCAGTTCTTC,TRBV9,TRBJ2-1,NA,TRBD1
CASSEGGNTEAFF,TGTGCCAGCAGTGAGGGGGGGAACACTGAAGCTTTCTTT,TRBV6-4,TRBJ1-1,NA,NA
CASSPDGSPYTQYF,TGTGCCAGCAGTCCAGACGGGTCCCCATATACGCAGTATTTT,TRBV5-4,TRBJ2-3,NA,NA
CASSGPRTSGTYNEQFF,TGTGCCAGCAGTGGACCCAGGACTAGCGGGACCTACAATGAGCAGTTCTTC,TRBV2,TRBJ2-1,NA,TRBD2
CASSPTSGRALYEQYF,TGTGCCAGCAGCCCTACTAGCGGGAGGGCCCTCTACGAGCAGTACTTC,TRBV5-4,TRBJ2-7,NA,TRBD2
CASRTGRGTEAFF,TGTGCCAGCCGGACAGGGAGGGGGACTGAAGCTTTCTTT,TRBV21-1,TRBJ1-1,NA,NA
CASSSPPRSTSSQFF,TGTGCCAGCAGCTCTCCACCTCGTAGCACCTCGTCGCAGTTCTTC,TRBV11-2,TRBJ2-1,once,NA
CASSLAPLSGGTDTQYF,TGTGCCAGCAGCTTAGCTCCCCTGAGCGGGGGCACAGATACGCAGTATTTT,TRBV7-3,TRBJ2-3,NA,TRBD2
CASSLNKPGQRGGAEAFF,TGTGCCAGCAGCTTAAACAAGCCGGGCCAGAGGGGGGGCGCTGAAGCTTTCTTT,TRBV11-2,TRBJ1-1,NA,NA
CASSLAGGGYTF,TGTGCCAGCAGCTTGGCGGGGGGTGGCTACACCTTC,TRBV5-5,TRBJ1-2,NA,NA
CASSSDSTGGGEAFF,TGTGCCAGCAGTTCCGACTCGACAGGAGGCGGTGAAGCTTTCTTT,TRBV5-4,TRBJ1-1,few,NA
CASNPTGAAQPQHF,TGTGCCAGCAATCCGACAGGGGCGGCTCAGCCCCAGCATTTT,TRBV27,TRBJ1-5,NA,TRBD1
CATSDLKTGGGTDTQYF,TGTGCCACCAGTGATTTGAAGACAGGGGGGGGAACAGATACGCAGTATTTT,TRBV24-1,TRBJ2-3,NA,TRBD1
CASSYSNRENETQYF,TGTGCCAGCAGTTATTCGAACAGGGAGAACGAGACCCAGTACTTC,TRBV6-9,TRBJ2-5,NA,NA
CASSFFRGSSYEQYF,TGTGCCAGCAGTTTTTTCCGGGGGAGCTCCTACGAGCAGTACTTC,TRBV28,TRBJ2-7,once,NA
CASSLSLTGNTEAFF,TGTGCCAGCAGTTTATCCCTAACAGGGAACACTGAAGCTTTCTTT,TRBV28,TRBJ1-1,NA,NA
CASSFQGGDTEAFF,TGCGCCAGCAGCTTCCAAGGGGGGGATACTGAAGCTTTCTTT,TRBV5-1,TRBJ1-1,few,NA
CASSLGRVSGNTIYF,TGTGCCAGCAGCTTAGGTCGGGTCTCTGGAAACACCATATATTTT,TRBV7-2,TRBJ1-3,NA,NA
CASSEEGTATRREQFF,TGTGCCAGCAGTGAAGAGGGGACAGCCACTAGGCGGGAGCAGTTCTTC,TRBV6-1,TRBJ2-1,NA,TRBD1
CASSVAGGSSYNEQFF,TGTGCCAGCAGCGTAGCGGGGGGGAGCTCCTACAATGAGCAGTTCTTC,TRBV9,TRBJ2-1,few,TRBD2
CASSQAGGGGYNEQFF,TGTGCCAGCAGCCAAGCCGGCGGGGGGGGCTACAATGAGCAGTTCTTC,TRBV4-2,TRBJ2-1,once,TRBD2
CASSLNWDRAQETQYF,TGTGCCAGCAGCTTAAATTGGGACAGGGCCCAAGAGACCCAGTACTTC,TRBV11-2,TRBJ2-5,NA,TRBD1
CAISRDRGNSPLHF,TGTGCCATCAGCCGAGACAGGGGAAATTCACCCCTCCACTTT,TRBV10-3,TRBJ1-6,NA,TRBD1
CASSLQGARETQYF,TGTGCCAGTAGTTTACAGGGGGCTCGGGAGACCCAGTACTTC,TRBV19,TRBJ2-5,NA,TRBD1
CASSIREGALTGSPLHF,TGTGCCAGTAGTATAAGAGAAGGAGCCCTGACCGGTTCACCCCTCCACTTT,TRBV19,TRBJ1-6,NA,NA
CATSGNGGRATDTQYF,TGTGCCACCAGTGGGAACGGCGGGAGGGCCACAGATACGCAGTATTTT,TRBV24-1,TRBJ2-3,NA,TRBD2
CASSVGQTQEQYF,TGTGCCAGCAGCGTCGGACAGACCCAGGAGCAGTACTTC,TRBV11-3,TRBJ2-7,NA,NA
CASSPRSRWDEQFF,TGTGCCAGCAGCCCTCGCTCCAGGTGGGATGAGCAGTTCTTC,TRBV11-3,TRBJ2-1,NA,NA
CASSLAGQGAYEQYF,TGTGCCAGCAGCTTGGCGGGACAGGGGGCTTACGAGCAGTACTTC,TRBV5-4,TRBJ2-7,NA,TRBD1
CASSSILAGDQETQYF,TGTGCCAGCAGCTCAATACTAGCGGGGGACCAAGAGACCCAGTACTTC,TRBV7-6,TRBJ2-5,NA,TRBD2
CASSLSHGGQVKTYEQYF,TGTGCCAGCAGCCTTAGTCATGGGGGACAGGTAAAGACCTACGAGCAGTACTTC,TRBV7-9,TRBJ2-7,NA,TRBD1
CASSPGTALSGANVLTF,TGTGCCAGCTCACCCGGGACAGCCTTGTCTGGGGCCAACGTCCTGACTTTC,TRBV18,TRBJ2-6,NA,TRBD1